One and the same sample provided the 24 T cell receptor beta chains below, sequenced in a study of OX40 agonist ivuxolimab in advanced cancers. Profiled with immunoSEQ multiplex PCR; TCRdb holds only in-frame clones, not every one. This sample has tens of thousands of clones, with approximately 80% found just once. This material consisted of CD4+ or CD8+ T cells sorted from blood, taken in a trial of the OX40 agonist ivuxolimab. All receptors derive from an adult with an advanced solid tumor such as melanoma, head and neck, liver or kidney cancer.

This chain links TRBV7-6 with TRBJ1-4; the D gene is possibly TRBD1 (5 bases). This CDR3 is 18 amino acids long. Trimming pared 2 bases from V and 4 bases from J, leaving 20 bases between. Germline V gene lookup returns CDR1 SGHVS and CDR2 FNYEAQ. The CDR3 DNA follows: TGTGCCAGCAGCTTATCCCGGGACCGAATCTCTCTTAATGAAAAACTGTTTTTT. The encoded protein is CASSLSRDRISLNEKLFF.

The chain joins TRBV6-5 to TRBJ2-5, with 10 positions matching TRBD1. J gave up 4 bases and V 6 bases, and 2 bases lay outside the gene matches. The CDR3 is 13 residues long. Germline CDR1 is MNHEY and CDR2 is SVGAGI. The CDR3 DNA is TGTGCCAGCAGCCGGACAGGGGGAGAGACCCAGTACTTC. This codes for CASSRTGGETQYF.

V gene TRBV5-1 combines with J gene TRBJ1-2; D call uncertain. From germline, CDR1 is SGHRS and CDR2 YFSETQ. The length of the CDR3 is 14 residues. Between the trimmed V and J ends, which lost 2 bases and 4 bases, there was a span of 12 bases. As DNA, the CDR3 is TGCGCCAGCAGCTTAACTCGGACGGGCTATGGCTACACCTTC. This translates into CASSLTRTGYGYTF.

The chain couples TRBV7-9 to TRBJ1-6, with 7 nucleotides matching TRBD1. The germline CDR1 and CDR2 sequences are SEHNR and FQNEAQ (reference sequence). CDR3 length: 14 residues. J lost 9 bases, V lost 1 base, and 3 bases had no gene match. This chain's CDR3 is CASSLGAGGSPLHF. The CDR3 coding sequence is TGTGCCAGCAGCTTAGGTGCAGGGGGTTCACCCCTCCACTTT.

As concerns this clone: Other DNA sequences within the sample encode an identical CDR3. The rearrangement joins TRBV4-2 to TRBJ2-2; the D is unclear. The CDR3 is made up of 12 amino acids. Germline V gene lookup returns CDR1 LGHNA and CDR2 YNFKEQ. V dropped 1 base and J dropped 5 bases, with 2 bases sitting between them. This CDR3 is CASSQATGELFF. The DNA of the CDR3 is TGTGCCAGCAGCCAAGCGACCGGGGAGCTGTTTTTT.

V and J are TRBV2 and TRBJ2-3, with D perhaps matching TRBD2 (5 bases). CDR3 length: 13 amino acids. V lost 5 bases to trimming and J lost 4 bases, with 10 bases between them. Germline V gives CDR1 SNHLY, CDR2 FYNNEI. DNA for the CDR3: TGTGCCAGCAGTTTGGGGAGAGCAGATACGCAGTATTTT. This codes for CASSLGRADTQYF.

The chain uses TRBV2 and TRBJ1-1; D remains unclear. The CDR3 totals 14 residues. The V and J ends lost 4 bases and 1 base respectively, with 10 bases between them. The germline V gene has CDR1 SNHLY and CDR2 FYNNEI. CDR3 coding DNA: TGTGCCAGCAGTGCTTCCGGACGGAACACTGAAGCTTTCTTT. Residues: CASSASGRNTEAFF.

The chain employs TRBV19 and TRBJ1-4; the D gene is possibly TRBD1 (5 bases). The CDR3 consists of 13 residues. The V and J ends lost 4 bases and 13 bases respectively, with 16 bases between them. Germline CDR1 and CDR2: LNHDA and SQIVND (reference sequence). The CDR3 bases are TGTGCCAGTAGTAACCAACGGCAGGGAAGACTGTTTTTT. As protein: CASSNQRQGRLFF.

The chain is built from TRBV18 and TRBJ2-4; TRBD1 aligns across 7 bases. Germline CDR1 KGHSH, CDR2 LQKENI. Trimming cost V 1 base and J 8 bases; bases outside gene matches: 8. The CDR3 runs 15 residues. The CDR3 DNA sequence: TGTGCCAGCTCACCACGGCAGGGGGAAGGATACATTCAGTACTTC. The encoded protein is CASSPRQGEGYIQYF.

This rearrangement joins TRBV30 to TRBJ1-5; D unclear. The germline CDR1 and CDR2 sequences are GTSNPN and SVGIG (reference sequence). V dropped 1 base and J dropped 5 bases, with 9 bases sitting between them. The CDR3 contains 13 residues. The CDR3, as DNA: TGTGCCTGGAGTGACGGACGGGATCAGCCCCAGCATTTT. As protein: CAWSDGRDQPQHF.

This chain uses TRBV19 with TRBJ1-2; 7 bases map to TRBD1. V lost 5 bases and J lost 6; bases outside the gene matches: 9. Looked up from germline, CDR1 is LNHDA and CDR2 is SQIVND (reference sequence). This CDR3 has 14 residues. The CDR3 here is CASSYTGEWDGYTF. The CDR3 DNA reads TGTGCCAGTAGTTATACAGGGGAATGGGATGGCTACACCTTC. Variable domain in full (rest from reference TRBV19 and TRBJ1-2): DGGITQSPKYLFRKEGQNVTLSCEQNLNHDAMYWYRQDPGQGLRLIYYSQIVNDFQKGDIAEGYSVSREKKESFPLTVTSAQKNPTAFYLCASSYTGEWDGYTFGSGTRLTVV.

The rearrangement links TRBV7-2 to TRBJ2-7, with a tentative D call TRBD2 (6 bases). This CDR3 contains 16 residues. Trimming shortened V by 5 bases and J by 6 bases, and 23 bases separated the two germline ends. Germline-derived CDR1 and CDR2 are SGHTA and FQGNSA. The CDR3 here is CASSPRGTINGGEQYF. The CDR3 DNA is TGTGCCAGCAGCCCGCGGGGAACGATAAATGGGGGCGAGCAGTACTTC.

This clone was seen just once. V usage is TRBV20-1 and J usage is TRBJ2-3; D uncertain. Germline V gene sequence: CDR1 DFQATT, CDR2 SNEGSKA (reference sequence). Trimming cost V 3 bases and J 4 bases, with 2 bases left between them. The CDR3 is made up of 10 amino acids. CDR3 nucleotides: TGCAGTGCTAGCGCAGATACGCAGTATTTT. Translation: CSASADTQYF.

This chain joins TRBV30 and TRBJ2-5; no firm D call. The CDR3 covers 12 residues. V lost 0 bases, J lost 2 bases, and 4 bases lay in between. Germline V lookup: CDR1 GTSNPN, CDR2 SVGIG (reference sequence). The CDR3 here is CAWSVLQETQYF. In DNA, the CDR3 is TGTGCCTGGAGTGTACTTCAAGAGACCCAGTACTTC.

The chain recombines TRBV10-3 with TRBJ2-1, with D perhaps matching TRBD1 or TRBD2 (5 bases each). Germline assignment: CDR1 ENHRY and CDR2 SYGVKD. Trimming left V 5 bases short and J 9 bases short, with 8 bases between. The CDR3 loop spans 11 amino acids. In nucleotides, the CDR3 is TGTGCCATCAGTTTAGGGACTGAGCAGTTCTTC. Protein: CAISLGTEQFF.

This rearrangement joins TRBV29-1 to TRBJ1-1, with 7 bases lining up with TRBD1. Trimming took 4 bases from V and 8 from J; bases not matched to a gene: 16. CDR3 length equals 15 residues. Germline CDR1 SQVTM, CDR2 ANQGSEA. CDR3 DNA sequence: TGCAGCGTTGGGCTTCTAAGTACTGGGACAGCAGAAGCTTTCTTT. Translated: CSVGLLSTGTAEAFF.

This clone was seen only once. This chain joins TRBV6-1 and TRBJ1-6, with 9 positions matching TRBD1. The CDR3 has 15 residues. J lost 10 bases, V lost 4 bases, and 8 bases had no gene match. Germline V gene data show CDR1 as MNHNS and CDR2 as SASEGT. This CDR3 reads CASSALGTGPSPLHF. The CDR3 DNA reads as TGTGCCAGCAGTGCTCTAGGGACAGGGCCCTCACCCCTCCACTTT.

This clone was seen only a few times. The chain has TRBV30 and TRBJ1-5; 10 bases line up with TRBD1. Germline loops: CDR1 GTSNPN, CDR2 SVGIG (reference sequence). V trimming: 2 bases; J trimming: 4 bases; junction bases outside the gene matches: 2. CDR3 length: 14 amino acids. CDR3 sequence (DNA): TGTGCCTGGAGTAGGGGACAGGGGAATCAGCCCCAGCATTTT. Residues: CAWSRGQGNQPQHF.

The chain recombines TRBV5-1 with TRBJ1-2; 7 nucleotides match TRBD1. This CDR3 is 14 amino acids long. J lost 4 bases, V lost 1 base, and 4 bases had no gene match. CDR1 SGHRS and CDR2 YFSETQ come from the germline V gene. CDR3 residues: CASSLQTGPYGYTF. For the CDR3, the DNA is TGCGCCAGCAGCTTGCAGACAGGGCCCTATGGCTACACCTTC. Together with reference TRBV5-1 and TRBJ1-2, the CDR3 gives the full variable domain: KAGVTQTPRYLIKTRGQQVTLSCSPISGHRSVSWYQQTPGQGLQFLFEYFSETQRNKGNFPGRFSGRQFSNSRSEMNVSTLELGDSALYLCASSLQTGPYGYTFGSGTRLTVV.

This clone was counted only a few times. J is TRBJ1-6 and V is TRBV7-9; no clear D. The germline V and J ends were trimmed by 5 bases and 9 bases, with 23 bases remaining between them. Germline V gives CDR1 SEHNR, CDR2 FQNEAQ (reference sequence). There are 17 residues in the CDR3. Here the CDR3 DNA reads TGTGCCAGCAGCACTAGTGGGTTCCAAAGTGAGGTTTCACCCCTCCACTTT. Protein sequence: CASSTSGFQSEVSPLHF.

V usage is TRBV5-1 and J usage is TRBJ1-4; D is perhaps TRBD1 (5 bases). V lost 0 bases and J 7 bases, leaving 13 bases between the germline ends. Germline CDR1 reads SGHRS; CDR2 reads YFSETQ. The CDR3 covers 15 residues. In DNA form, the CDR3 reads TGCGCCAGCAGCTTGGGGGGACCTCTGGCTGAAAAACTGTTTTTT. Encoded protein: CASSLGGPLAEKLFF.

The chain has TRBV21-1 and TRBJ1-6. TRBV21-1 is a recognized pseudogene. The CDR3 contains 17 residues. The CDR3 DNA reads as TGTGCCAGCAGCAAAGAAAGGGCAAGCTCCTATAATTCACCCCTCCACTTT. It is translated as CASSKERASSYNSPLHF.

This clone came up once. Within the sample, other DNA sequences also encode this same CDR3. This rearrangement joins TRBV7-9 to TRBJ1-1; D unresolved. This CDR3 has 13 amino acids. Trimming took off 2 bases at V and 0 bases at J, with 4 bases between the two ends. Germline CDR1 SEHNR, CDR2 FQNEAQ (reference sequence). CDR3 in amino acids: CASSLRLNTEAFF. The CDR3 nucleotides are TGTGCCAGCAGCTTAAGACTGAACACTGAAGCTTTCTTT. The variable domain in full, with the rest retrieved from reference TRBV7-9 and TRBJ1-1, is DTGVSQNPRHKITKRGQNVTFRCDPISEHNRLYWYRQTLGQGPEFLTYFQNEAQLEKSRLLSDRFSAERPKGSFSTLEIQRTEQGDSAMYLCASSLRLNTEAFFGQGTRLTVV.

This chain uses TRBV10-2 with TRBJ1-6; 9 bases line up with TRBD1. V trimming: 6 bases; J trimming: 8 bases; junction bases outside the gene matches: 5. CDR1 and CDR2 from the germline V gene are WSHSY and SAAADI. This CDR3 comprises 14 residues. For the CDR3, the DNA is TGCGCCAGCAGGGTGACAGGGGGGGATTCACCCCTCCACTTT. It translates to CASRVTGGDSPLHF.